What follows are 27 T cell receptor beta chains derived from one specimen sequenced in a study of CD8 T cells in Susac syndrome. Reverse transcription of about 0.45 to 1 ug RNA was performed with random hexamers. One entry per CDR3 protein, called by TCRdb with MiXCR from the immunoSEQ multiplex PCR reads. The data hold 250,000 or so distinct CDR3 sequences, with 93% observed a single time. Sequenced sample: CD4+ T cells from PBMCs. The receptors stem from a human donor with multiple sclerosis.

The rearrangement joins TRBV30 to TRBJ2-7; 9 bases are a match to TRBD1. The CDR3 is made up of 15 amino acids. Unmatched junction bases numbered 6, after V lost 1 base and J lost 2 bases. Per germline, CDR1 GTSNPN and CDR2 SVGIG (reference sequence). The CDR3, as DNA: TGTGCCTGGAGTGCTCGGGACAGGGTCCCCTACGAGCAGTACTTC. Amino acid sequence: CAWSARDRVPYEQYF.

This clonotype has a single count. The CDR3 sequence: CATSRDVAFGAEAFF. Written as DNA, the CDR3 is TGTGCCACCAGCAGAGACGTGGCGTTCGGGGCTGAAGCTTTCTTT. The V gene is TRBV15, the J gene TRBJ1-1; D uncertain. Trimming pared 0 bases from V and 6 bases from J, leaving 14 bases between. The CDR3 contains 15 residues. Germline V gene lookup returns CDR1 LNHNV and CDR2 YYDKDF (reference sequence).

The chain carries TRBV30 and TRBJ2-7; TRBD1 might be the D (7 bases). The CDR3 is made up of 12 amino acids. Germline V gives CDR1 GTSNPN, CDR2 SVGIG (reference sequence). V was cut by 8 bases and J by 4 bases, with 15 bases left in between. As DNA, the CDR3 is TGTGCCGGAAAACAGGGGACTTACGAGCAGTACTTC. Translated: CAGKQGTYEQYF. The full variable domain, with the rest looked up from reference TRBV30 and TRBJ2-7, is SQTIHQWPATLVQPVGSPLSLECTVEGTSNPNLYWYRQAAGRGLQLLFYSVGIGQISSEVPQNLSASRPQDRQFILSSKKLLLSDSGFYLCAGKQGTYEQYFGPGTRLTVT.

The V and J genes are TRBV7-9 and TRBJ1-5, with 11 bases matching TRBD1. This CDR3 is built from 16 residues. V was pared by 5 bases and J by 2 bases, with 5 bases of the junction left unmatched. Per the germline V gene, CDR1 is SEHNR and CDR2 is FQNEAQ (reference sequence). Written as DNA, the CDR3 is TGTGCCAGCAGCCCCTGGACAGGGGGCGGCAATCAGCCCCAGCATTTT. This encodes CASSPWTGGGNQPQHF.

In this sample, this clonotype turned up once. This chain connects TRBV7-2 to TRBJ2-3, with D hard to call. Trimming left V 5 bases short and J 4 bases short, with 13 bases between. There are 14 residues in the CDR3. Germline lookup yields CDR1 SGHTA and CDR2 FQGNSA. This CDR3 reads CASSPGFSPDTQYF. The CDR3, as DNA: TGTGCCAGCAGCCCCGGTTTTTCCCCAGATACGCAGTATTTT.

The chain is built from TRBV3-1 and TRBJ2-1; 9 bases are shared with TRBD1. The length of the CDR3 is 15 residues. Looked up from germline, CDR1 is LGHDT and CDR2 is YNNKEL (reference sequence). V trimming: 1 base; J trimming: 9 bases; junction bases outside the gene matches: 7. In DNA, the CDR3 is TGTGCCAGCAGCCAAGTTGGGACAGGGATAGGTGAGCAGTTCTTC. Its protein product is CASSQVGTGIGEQFF.

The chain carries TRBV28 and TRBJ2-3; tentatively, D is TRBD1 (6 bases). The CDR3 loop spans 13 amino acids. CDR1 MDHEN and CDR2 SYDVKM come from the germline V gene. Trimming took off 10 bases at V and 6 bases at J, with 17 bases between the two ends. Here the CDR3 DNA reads TGTGCCACCAGCAAGGACAGTTCCGATACGCAGTATTTT. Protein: CATSKDSSDTQYF.

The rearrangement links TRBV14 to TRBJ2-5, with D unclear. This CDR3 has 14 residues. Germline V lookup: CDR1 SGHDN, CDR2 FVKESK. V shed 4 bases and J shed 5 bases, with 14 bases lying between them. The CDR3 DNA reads TGTGCCAGCAGCCGGAACGGTCTCATGGAGACCCAGTACTTC. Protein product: CASSRNGLMETQYF.

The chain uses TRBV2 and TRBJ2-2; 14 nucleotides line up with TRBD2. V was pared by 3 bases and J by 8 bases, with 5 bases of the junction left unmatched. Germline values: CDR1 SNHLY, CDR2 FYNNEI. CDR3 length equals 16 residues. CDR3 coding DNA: TGTGCCAGCAGTGAGGTGGGACTAGCGGGAGTAGGGGAGCTGTTTTTT. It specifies CASSEVGLAGVGELFF. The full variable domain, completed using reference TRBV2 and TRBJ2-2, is EPEVTQTPSHQVTQMGQEVILRCVPISNHLYFYWYRQILGQKVEFLVSFYNNEISEKSEIFDDQFSVERPDGSNFTLKIRSTKLEDSAMYFCASSEVGLAGVGELFFGEGSRLTVL.

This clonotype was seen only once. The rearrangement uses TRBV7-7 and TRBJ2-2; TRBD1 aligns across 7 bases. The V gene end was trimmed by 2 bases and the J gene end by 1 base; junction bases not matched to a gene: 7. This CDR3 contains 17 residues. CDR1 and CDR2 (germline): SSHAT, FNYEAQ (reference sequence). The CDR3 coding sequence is TGTGCCAGCAGCTTATTATTACCAGGGGGGAACACCGGGGAGCTGTTTTTT. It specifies CASSLLLPGGNTGELFF.

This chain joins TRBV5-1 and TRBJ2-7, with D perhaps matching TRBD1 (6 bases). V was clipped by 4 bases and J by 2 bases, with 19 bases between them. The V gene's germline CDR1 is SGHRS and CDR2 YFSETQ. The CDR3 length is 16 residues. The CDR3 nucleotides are TGCGCCAGCAGCACCCAGCCCGGGACAAGTACCTACGAGCAGTACTTC. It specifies CASSTQPGTSTYEQYF.

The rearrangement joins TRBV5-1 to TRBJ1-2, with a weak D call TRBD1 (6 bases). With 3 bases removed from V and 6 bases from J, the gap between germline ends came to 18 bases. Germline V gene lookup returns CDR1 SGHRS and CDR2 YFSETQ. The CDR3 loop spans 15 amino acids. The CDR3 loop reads CASSWKGDGLHGYTF. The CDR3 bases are TGCGCCAGCAGCTGGAAGGGGGACGGACTGCATGGCTACACCTTC.

CDR3 DNA sequence: TGCAGCGTTGAGGGCAGGGTGGGCACAGATACGCAGTATTTT. Translating it yields CSVEGRVGTDTQYF. This chain connects TRBV29-1 to TRBJ2-3; tentative D call: TRBD1 (5 bases). From germline, CDR1 is SQVTM and CDR2 ANQGSEA. The CDR3 sequence is 14 residues long. V lost 3 bases to trimming and J lost 1 base, with 11 bases between them.

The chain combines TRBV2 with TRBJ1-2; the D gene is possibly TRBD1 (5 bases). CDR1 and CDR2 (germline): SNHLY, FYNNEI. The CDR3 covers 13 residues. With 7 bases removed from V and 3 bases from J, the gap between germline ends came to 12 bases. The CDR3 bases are TGTGCCAGCATGGGGGGAAATGACTATGGCTACACCTTC. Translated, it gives CASMGGNDYGYTF.

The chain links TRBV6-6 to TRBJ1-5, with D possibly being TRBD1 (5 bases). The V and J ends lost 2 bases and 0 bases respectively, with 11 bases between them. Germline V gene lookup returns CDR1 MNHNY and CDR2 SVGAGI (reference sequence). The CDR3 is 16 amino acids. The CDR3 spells CASSYLGGGSNQPQHF. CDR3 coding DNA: TGTGCCAGCAGTTACCTCGGGGGAGGTAGCAATCAGCCCCAGCATTTT.

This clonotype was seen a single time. The CDR3 is CASSPSGGQPYEQYV. The CDR3 DNA is TGTGCCAGCAGCCCGTCGGGCGGTCAGCCCTACGAGCAGTACGTC. The rearrangement links TRBV6-6 to TRBJ2-7, with no clear D. The length of the CDR3 is 15 residues. CDR1 is MNHNY and CDR2 is SVGAGI in the germline V gene (reference sequence). V lost 6 bases to trimming and J lost 2 bases, with 17 bases between them.

The CDR3, as DNA: TGTGCCAGCAGCTTAGTATCGACAGAGCGATACACCTTC. Protein: CASSLVSTERYTF. The J gene is TRBJ1-2, the V gene TRBV7-9; tentative D call: TRBD1 (5 bases). The CDR3 has 13 residues. Trimming left V 1 base short and J 11 bases short, with 14 bases between. Germline V gene data show CDR1 as SEHNR and CDR2 as FQNEAQ (reference sequence).

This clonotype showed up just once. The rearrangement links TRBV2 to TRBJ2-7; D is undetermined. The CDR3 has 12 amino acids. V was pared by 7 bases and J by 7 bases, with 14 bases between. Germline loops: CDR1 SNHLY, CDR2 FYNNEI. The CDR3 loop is CASNLAPGEQYV. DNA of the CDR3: TGTGCCAGCAACCTCGCACCAGGAGAGCAGTACGTC.

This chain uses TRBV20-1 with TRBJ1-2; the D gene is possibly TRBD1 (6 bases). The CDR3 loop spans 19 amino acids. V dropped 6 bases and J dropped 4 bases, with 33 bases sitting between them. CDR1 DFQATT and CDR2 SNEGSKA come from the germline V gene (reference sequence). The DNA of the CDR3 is TGCAGTGCCGATACGCTACTCCAGGGGAAGAACCGCCCTTCCTATGGCTACACCTTC. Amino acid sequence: CSADTLLQGKNRPSYGYTF.

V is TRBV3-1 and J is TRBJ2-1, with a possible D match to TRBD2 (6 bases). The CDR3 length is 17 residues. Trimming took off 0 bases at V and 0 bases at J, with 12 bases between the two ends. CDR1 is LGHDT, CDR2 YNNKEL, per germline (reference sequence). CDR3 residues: CASSQDLGGSSYNEQFF. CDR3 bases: TGTGCCAGCAGCCAAGATCTTGGGGGGAGCTCCTACAATGAGCAGTTCTTC.

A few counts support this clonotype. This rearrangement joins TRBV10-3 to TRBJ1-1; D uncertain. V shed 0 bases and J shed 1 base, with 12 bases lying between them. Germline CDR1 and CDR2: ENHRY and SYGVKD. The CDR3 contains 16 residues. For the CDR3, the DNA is TGTGCCATCAGTGAGTCGGCCTTTCAACAGAACACTGAAGCTTTCTTT. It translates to CAISESAFQQNTEAFF.

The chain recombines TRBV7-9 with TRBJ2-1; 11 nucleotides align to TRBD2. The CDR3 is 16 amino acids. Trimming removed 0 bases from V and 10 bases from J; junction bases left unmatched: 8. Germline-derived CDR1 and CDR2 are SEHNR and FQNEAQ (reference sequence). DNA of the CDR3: TGTGCCAGCAGCTTAGCATCCGGCCTAGCGGGGGGCGAGCAGTTCTTC. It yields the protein CASSLASGLAGGEQFF.

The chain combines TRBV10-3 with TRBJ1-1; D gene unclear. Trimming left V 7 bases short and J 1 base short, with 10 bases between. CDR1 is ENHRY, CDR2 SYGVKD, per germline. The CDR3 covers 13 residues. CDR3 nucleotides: TGTGCCATCATCAAAGAGGCGAACACTGAAGCTTTCTTT. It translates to CAIIKEANTEAFF.

This CDR3 is CAWAPRTSDREQFF. CDR3 bases: TGTGCCTGGGCCCCCAGGACTAGCGATCGTGAGCAGTTCTTC. The J gene is TRBJ2-1, the V gene TRBV30; TRBD2 matches 9 bases. V was clipped by 5 bases and J by 9 bases; unmatched bases: 11. Germline V gene sequence: CDR1 GTSNPN, CDR2 SVGIG (reference sequence). The length of the CDR3 is 14 residues.

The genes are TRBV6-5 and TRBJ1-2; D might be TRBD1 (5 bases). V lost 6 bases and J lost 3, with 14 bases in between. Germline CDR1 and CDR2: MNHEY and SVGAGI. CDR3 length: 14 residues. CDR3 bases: TGTGCCAGCAGAAAAGACAGAGAGTACTATGGCTACACCTTC. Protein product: CASRKDREYYGYTF.

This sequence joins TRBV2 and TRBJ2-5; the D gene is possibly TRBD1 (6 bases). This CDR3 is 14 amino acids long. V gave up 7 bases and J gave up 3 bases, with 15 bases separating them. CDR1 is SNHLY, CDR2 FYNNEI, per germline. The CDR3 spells CASINRVGKETQYF. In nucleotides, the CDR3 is TGTGCCAGCATAAACAGGGTTGGGAAAGAGACCCAGTACTTC. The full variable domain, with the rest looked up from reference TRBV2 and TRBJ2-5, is EPEVTQTPSHQVTQMGQEVILRCVPISNHLYFYWYRQILGQKVEFLVSFYNNEISEKSEIFDDQFSVERPDGSNFTLKIRSTKLEDSAMYFCASINRVGKETQYFGPGTRLLVL.

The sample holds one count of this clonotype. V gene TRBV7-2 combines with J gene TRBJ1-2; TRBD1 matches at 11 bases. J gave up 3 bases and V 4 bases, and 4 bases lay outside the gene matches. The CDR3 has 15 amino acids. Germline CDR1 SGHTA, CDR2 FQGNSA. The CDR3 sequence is CASSSRTGGDYGYTF. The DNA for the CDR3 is TGTGCCAGCAGCTCCCGGACAGGGGGCGACTATGGCTACACCTTC.